Below, 9 T cell receptor beta chains from the same sample are listed, as sequenced in a study of long-term antiretroviral therapy in people with HIV. The assay, immunoSEQ v3.0, was run at survey level. The method was immunoSEQ multiplex PCR; TCRdb's version includes in-frame clones alone and lacks a portion of them. The sample has some 25,000 clones, approximately 83% seen once. The starting material was unsorted PBMCs, obtained 1.2 years after starting antiretroviral therapy. All receptors come from a man in his fifties or sixties with HIV.

About this clone: At one of its ends the junction is not consistent with the germline gene, which may arise from a read error. Other DNA sequences of this sample code for an identical CDR3. The chain joins TRBV28 to TRBJ1-1; unclear D gene. The CDR3 is 14 residues long. The germline V gene has CDR1 MDHEN and CDR2 SYDVKM. CDR3 in DNA: TGCGCCAGCAGTTTAGTTGGAAGAAAAACTGAAGCTTTCTTT. It is translated as CASSLVGRKTEAFF.

V is TRBV5-1 and J is TRBJ2-1; TRBD2 is a possible D gene (7 bases). The CDR3 is 15 amino acids. V lost 0 bases and J 4 bases, leaving 11 bases between the germline ends. Germline loops: CDR1 SGHRS, CDR2 YFSETQ. CDR3 bases: TGCGCCAGCAGCTTGGAGGGGGGGCCGTACAATGAGCAGTTCTTC. Encoded protein: CASSLEGGPYNEQFF.

In the case of this clone: The junction and the germline gene differ at one end; a read error may be behind it. The rearrangement links TRBV29-1 to TRBJ1-2; no reliable D call. The CDR3 spans 14 residues. Germline V gene lookup returns CDR1 SQVTM and CDR2 ANQGSEA. The CDR3 sequence: CSVGVYREPSQVAF. The CDR3 DNA follows: TGCAGCGTTGGAGTTTACCGGGAGCCGAGTCAGGTCGCCTTC. Variable domain in full (rest from reference TRBV29-1 and TRBJ1-2): SAVISQKPSRDICQRGTSLTIQCQVDSQVTMMFWYRQQPGQSLTLIATANQGSEATYESGFVIDKFPISRPNLTFSTLTVSNMSPEDSSIYLCSVGVYREPSQVAFGSGTRLTVV.

The V call is TRBV5-1, the J call TRBJ1-1, with D hard to call. This CDR3 has 15 amino acids. Germline assignment: CDR1 SGHRS and CDR2 YFSETQ. The V and J ends lost 0 bases and 2 bases respectively, with 11 bases between them. CDR3 sequence (DNA): TGCGCCAGCAGCTTGGAACGAACCCCCAACACTGAAGCTTTCTTT. Translation gives CASSLERTPNTEAFF.

V is TRBV5-1 and J is TRBJ2-3; TRBD2 is a possible D gene (5 bases). CDR3 size: 13 residues. The germline gives CDR1 SGHRS, CDR2 YFSETQ. V gave up 2 bases and J gave up 3 bases, with 7 bases separating them. CDR3 DNA: TGCGCCAGCAGCTTAAGGGAGACAGATACGCAGTATTTT. Amino acids: CASSLRETDTQYF. Full variable domain (outside the CDR3, taken from reference TRBV5-1 and TRBJ2-3): KAGVTQTPRYLIKTRGQQVTLSCSPISGHRSVSWYQQTPGQGLQFLFEYFSETQRNKGNFPGRFSGRQFSNSRSEMNVSTLELGDSALYLCASSLRETDTQYFGPGTRLTVL.

The V gene is TRBV5-1, the J gene TRBJ2-7; 11 nucleotides match TRBD1. This CDR3 is built from 15 residues. Per germline, CDR1 SGHRS and CDR2 YFSETQ. Trimming removed 2 bases from V and 6 bases from J; junction bases left unmatched: 7. CDR3 region: CASSLAGTGGSEQYF. CDR3 bases: TGCGCCAGCAGCTTAGCCGGGACAGGGGGAAGCGAGCAGTACTTC. Supplemented by reference TRBV5-1 and TRBJ2-7, the full variable domain reads KAGVTQTPRYLIKTRGQQVTLSCSPISGHRSVSWYQQTPGQGLQFLFEYFSETQRNKGNFPGRFSGRQFSNSRSEMNVSTLELGDSALYLCASSLAGTGGSEQYFGPGTRLTVT.

This clone is a singleton in its sample. The chain links TRBV18 to TRBJ1-2; 8 nucleotides line up with TRBD1. CDR3 length: 15 residues. V shed 3 bases, J shed 4 bases, and the junction held 7 bases outside the gene matches. Germline V gives CDR1 KGHSH, CDR2 LQKENI. CDR3 loop: CASSPDRAGTYGYTF. The CDR3 nucleotides read TGTGCCAGCTCACCGGACAGGGCGGGGACCTATGGCTACACCTTC.

This clone turned up a few times. The DNA of the CDR3 is TGCGCCAGCAGTATTCAGGGAACCGGGGAGCTGTTTTTT. This codes for CASSIQGTGELFF. The chain couples TRBV5-1 to TRBJ2-2, with D perhaps matching TRBD1 (5 bases). Between the trimmed V and J ends, which lost 5 bases and 5 bases, there was a span of 10 bases. Germline-derived CDR1 and CDR2 are SGHRS and YFSETQ. The CDR3 consists of 13 residues.

This sequence joins TRBV28 and TRBJ1-2, with a weak D call TRBD1 (5 bases). Deletions cut 8 bases from V and 3 bases from J, with 7 bases between. Germline-derived CDR1 and CDR2 are MDHEN and SYDVKM. This CDR3 contains 11 residues. DNA of the CDR3: TGTGCCAGCTGGGGGGACTATGGCTACACCTTC. Translation gives CASWGDYGYTF.